This TCR beta chain was profiled in a study of cytomegalovirus exposure and HLA in healthy donors. General observations from the study: Among the CMV-associated chains, a few were confirmed in vitro as specific for CMV antigens. According to a later analysis, TCR clusters from the first cohort tended to co-occur in the roughly 110 validation repertoires.

Germline CDR1 reads MNHEY; CDR2 reads SVGAGI. The junction had 5 bases not matched to a gene; V was cut back by 6 bases and J by 4 bases. The CDR3 has 14 amino acids. Note on this clone: What it recognizes is unknown.

TCRdb's table, derived via immunoSEQ multiplex PCR, lists solely in-frame clones and lacks some. The sample records roughly 200,000 clones, roughly 81% being singletons. Sequencing used PBMCs. This chain uses TRBV6-5 with TRBJ2-2, with TRBD1 matching 7 bases. The clonotype originates from a woman in her twenties or thirties in good health and CMV-seronegative. This CDR3 is CASRTGRSTGELFF. CDR3 nucleotide sequence: TGTGCCAGCAGGACAGGGCGAAGCACCGGGGAGCTGTTTTTT.